One and the same sample provided the 5 T cell receptor beta chains below, sequenced in a study of T-cell reconstitution after alpha-beta-depleted transplantation in children. Library preparation (for TCRbeta) was performed with unique molecular identifiers. TCRdb processed the PCR reads anew with MiXCR; each CDR3 protein has one entry. Of hundreds of thousands of distinct CDR3 sequences in the sample, roughly 13% are singletons; the top ten hold 2% to 2.5%. This specimen consisted of PBMCs, mostly from graft donor cells, obtained 360 days after TCRalphabeta/CD19-depleted stem cell transplant. The receptors here all came from a male patient aged 10-17 years who had a stem cell transplant for acute myeloid leukemia, so the T cells may come from the graft donor.

The chain recombines TRBV11-3 with TRBJ2-1; D is perhaps TRBD2 (6 bases). Looked up from germline, CDR1 is SGHNT and CDR2 is YENEEA. The CDR3 sequence is 16 residues long. V lost 4 bases to trimming and J lost 3 bases, with 16 bases between them. Here the CDR3 DNA reads TGTGCCAGCAGCTCCTCTAGCGCGGGCTACTACAATGAGCAGTTCTTC. It codes for CASSSSSAGYYNEQFF.

V and J are TRBV5-1 and TRBJ1-4; D is unclear. Germline CDR1 and CDR2: SGHRS and YFSETQ. This CDR3 is built from 16 residues. Between the trimmed V and J ends, which lost 2 bases and 0 bases, there was a span of 11 bases. The CDR3 loop is CASSFLPDPTNEKLFF. The CDR3, as DNA: TGCGCCAGCAGCTTCTTACCGGACCCAACTAATGAAAAACTGTTTTTT.

The chain joins TRBV7-3 to TRBJ1-2, with D hard to call. Germline V CDR1 and CDR2: SGHTA, FQGTGA. The ends were cut back, 5 bases at V and 0 bases at J, with 10 bases in the middle. The CDR3 sequence is 14 residues long. CDR3 DNA sequence: TGTGCCAGCAGCCCTCGGGGAACTAACTATGGCTACACCTTC. Protein sequence: CASSPRGTNYGYTF.

This sequence joins TRBV15 and TRBJ1-6, with D hard to call. Germline CDR1 LNHNV, CDR2 YYDKDF (reference sequence). Trimming shortened V by 0 bases and J by 6 bases, and 6 bases separated the two germline ends. CDR3 length: 14 residues. The CDR3 protein is CATSRDRANSPLHF. DNA of the CDR3: TGTGCCACCAGCAGAGATCGGGCTAATTCACCCCTCCACTTT.

This clonotype has more than one count but fewer than ten. The V and J genes are TRBV29-1 and TRBJ2-3; D remains unclear. Trimming cost V 4 bases and J 5 bases, with 7 bases left between them. The CDR3 is 11 amino acids. Germline V gene data show CDR1 as SQVTM and CDR2 as ANQGSEA. As DNA, the CDR3 is TGCAGCGTTGGGGCCCTAGATACGCAGTATTTT. This translates into CSVGALDTQYF.